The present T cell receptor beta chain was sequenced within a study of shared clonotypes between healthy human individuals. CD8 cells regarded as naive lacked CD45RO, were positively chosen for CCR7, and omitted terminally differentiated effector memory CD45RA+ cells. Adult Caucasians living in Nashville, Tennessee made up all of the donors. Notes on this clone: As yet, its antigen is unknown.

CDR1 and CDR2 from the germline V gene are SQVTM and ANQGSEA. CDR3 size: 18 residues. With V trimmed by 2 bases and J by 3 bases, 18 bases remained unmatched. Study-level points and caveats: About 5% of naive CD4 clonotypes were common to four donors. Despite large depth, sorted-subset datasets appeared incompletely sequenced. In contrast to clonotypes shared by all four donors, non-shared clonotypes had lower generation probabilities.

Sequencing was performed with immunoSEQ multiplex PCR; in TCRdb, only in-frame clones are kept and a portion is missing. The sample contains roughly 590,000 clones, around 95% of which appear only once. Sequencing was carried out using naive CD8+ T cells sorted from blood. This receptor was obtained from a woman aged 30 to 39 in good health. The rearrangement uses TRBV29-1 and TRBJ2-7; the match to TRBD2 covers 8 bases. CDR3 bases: TGCAGCGTTGAAAGGTCGAGCGGGAGAGATTCCCCAGTCTACGAGCAGTACTTC. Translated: CSVERSSGRDSPVYEQYF.